Listed below are T cell receptor beta chains from one sample, sequenced in a study of shared clonotypes between healthy human individuals. Profiled with immunoSEQ multiplex PCR; TCRdb holds only in-frame clones, not every one. The sample has 2 million to 3 million clones; roughly 93% are singletons. Source material: naive CD4+ T cells from PBMCs. These receptors came from a man aged 18 to 30 in good health. Some clones in this sample may be carry-over from other donors' samples. CDR3s include the opening cysteine and the closing phenylalanine or tryptophan. D genes are given only for firm matches. Expanded clones are given a class, and other clones once, few, many or no size at all.

j_call v_call d_call clone_size cdr3_aa cdr3_nt
TRBJ2-7 TRBV5-1 TRBD2 - CASSFDYREVYEQYF TGCGCCAGCAGCTTCGATTATCGGGAGGTCTACGAGCAGTACTTC
TRBJ1-5 TRBV6-5 - - CASSYSQGGQPQHF TGTGCCAGCAGTTACAGCCAGGGAGGTCAGCCCCAGCATTTT
TRBJ2-1 TRBV10-1 - once CARGKITTSRSSYNEQFF TGCGCCAGGGGAAAAATAACCACTAGCCGCAGCTCCTACAATGAGCAGTTCTTC
TRBJ1-4 TRBV5-1 TRBD1 - CASSRTTGINEKLFF TGCGCCAGCAGCCGGACGACAGGGATCAATGAAAAACTGTTTTTT
TRBJ2-3 TRBV2 - - CASSSGIHPSTDTQYF TGTGCCAGCAGTTCCGGGATCCACCCTAGCACAGATACGCAGTATTTT
TRBJ2-3 TRBV11-1 - - CASSLEGRAADTQYF TGTGCCAGCAGCTTAGAGGGCAGGGCGGCAGATACGCAGTATTTT
TRBJ2-3 TRBV11-2 TRBD2 - CASSLGGALDTQYF TGTGCCAGCAGCTTGGGAGGGGCCCTCGATACGCAGTATTTT
TRBJ1-3 TRBV5-1 TRBD1 once CASRPGQGLGNTIYF TGCGCCAGCAGGCCGGGACAGGGGCTAGGAAACACCATATATTTT
TRBJ2-5 TRBV6-5 - - CASSYSGPTKETQYF TGTGCCAGCAGTTACTCGGGACCTACCAAAGAGACCCAGTACTTC
TRBJ2-5 TRBV28 TRBD2 - CASSPGLAGGTIQETQYF TGTGCCAGCAGTCCCGGACTAGCGGGAGGAACTATACAAGAGACCCAGTACTTC
TRBJ1-1 TRBV7-6 - - CASSLAVGEGYTEAFF TGTGCCAGCAGCTTAGCTGTGGGGGAAGGGTACACTGAAGCTTTCTTT
TRBJ2-1 TRBV11-3 TRBD2 - CASSQSGAPYNEQFF TGTGCCAGCAGCCAGAGCGGGGCACCTTACAATGAGCAGTTCTTC
TRBJ2-1 TRBV7-6 TRBD2 once CASSVTSGRWDEQFF TGTGCCAGCAGCGTTACTAGCGGGAGATGGGATGAGCAGTTCTTC
TRBJ1-1 TRBV28 - - CASNTEAAVNTEAFF TGTGCCAGCAACACGGAGGCTGCTGTTAACACTGAAGCTTTCTTT
TRBJ2-7 TRBV7-3 TRBD2 - CASSWGLAGAGEQYF TGTGCCAGCAGCTGGGGACTAGCGGGAGCTGGCGAGCAGTACTTC
TRBJ2-7 TRBV5-4 - - CASSTRTGSYEQYF TGTGCCAGCAGCACCCGGACGGGGTCCTACGAGCAGTACTTC
TRBJ2-3 TRBV4-1 TRBD2 - CASSQVGLAQDTQYF TGCGCCAGCAGCCAAGTAGGACTAGCACAGGATACGCAGTATTTT
TRBJ1-1 TRBV11-2 - few CASSLDWLNTEAFF TGTGCCAGCAGCTTAGATTGGTTGAACACTGAAGCTTTCTTT
TRBJ1-4 TRBV9 - - CASSVAGAGGKLFF TGTGCCAGCAGCGTTGCGGGGGCTGGTGGAAAACTGTTTTTT
TRBJ2-3 TRBV19 - - CASSFGPVPTDTQYF TGTGCCAGTAGTTTCGGTCCAGTACCCACAGATACGCAGTATTTT
TRBJ2-1 TRBV28 - - CASRNRDTRLPKFF TGTGCCAGCAGAAACCGGGACACTCGACTCCCTAAGTTCTTC
TRBJ2-2 TRBV6-4 - - CASARGLLANTGELFF TGTGCCAGCGCCAGAGGTTTGCTAGCCAACACCGGGGAGCTGTTTTTT
TRBJ2-1 TRBV7-9 - - CASRGGYNEQFF TGTGCCAGCAGGGGGGGATACAATGAGCAGTTCTTC
TRBJ1-2 TRBV19 - - CASRPTGNLYGYTF TGTGCCAGTAGACCTACAGGGAACTTATATGGCTACACCTTC
TRBJ2-3 TRBV7-2 - - CASTEPGFTDTQYF TGTGCCAGCACAGAACCCGGGTTCACAGATACGCAGTATTTT
TRBJ2-2 TRBV5-4 TRBD1 - CASSGTGNTGELFF TGTGCCAGTTCCGGGACAGGGAACACCGGGGAGCTGTTTTTT
TRBJ2-1 TRBV4-3 TRBD2 - CASSQRASSGFNEQFF TGCGCCAGCAGCCAACGGGCGTCTAGCGGATTCAATGAGCAGTTCTTC
TRBJ2-6 TRBV6-5 - - CASRLGPSGANVLTF TGTGCCAGCAGATTAGGCCCCTCTGGGGCCAACGTCCTGACTTTC
TRBJ2-7 TRBV9 TRBD2 - CASSAGTSGSYEQYF TGTGCCAGCAGCGCGGGGACTAGCGGTTCCTACGAGCAGTACTTC
TRBJ2-1 TRBV28 - - CASSFWRGDYNEQFF TGTGCCAGCAGTTTCTGGAGGGGGGACTACAATGAGCAGTTCTTC
TRBJ2-2 TRBV29-1 - - CSVVGTPGAGELFF TGCAGCGTTGTGGGGACCCCCGGGGCCGGGGAGCTGTTTTTT
TRBJ2-1 TRBV28 TRBD2 - CASRPPGLAGNNEQFF TGTGCCAGCAGGCCACCGGGACTAGCGGGTAATAATGAGCAGTTCTTC
TRBJ2-5 TRBV10-3 - - CATRGTEVSSSWTQYF TGTGCCACCCGCGGGACGGAGGTCAGTTCTTCTTGGACCCAGTACTTC
TRBJ1-1 TRBV5-4 - - CAWALNTEAFF TGTGCCTGGGCCCTTAACACTGAAGCTTTCTTT
TRBJ2-5 TRBV7-3 - - CASSLLGGTHQETQYF TGTGCCAGCAGCTTATTGGGGGGAACCCACCAAGAGACCCAGTACTTC
TRBJ1-5 TRBV28 - - CASMQGGGANQPQHF TGTGCCAGCATGCAAGGGGGGGGCGCCAATCAGCCCCAGCATTTT
TRBJ2-5 TRBV4-1 TRBD2 - CASSQATRTSGSAETQYF TGCGCCAGCAGCCAAGCTACTCGGACTAGCGGGAGTGCAGAGACCCAGTACTTC
TRBJ2-7 TRBV7-9 TRBD2 - CASSPRLAGGLRSSYEQYF TGTGCCAGCAGCCCTCGACTAGCGGGAGGCCTCCGGAGCTCCTACGAGCAGTACTTC
TRBJ2-3 TRBV28 - - CASSPGRDTQYF TGTGCCAGCAGTCCGGGGAGGGATACGCAGTATTTT
TRBJ2-3 TRBV9 - - CASSSGQFGLADTQYF TGTGCCAGCAGCAGTGGGCAGTTTGGCCTAGCAGATACGCAGTATTTT
TRBJ2-7 TRBV12-2 - - CASRSADSTELYEQYF TGTGCAAGTCGCTCCGCGGACAGCACCGAGCTCTACGAGCAGTACTTC
TRBJ1-5 TRBV6-1 TRBD1 - CASRRGQGNQPQHF TGTGCCAGCAGGAGGGGACAGGGCAATCAGCCCCAGCATTTT
TRBJ1-4 TRBV6-1 - once CASWTGGLGGEKLFF TGTGCCAGCTGGACCGGGGGGCTGGGAGGGGAAAAACTGTTTTTT
TRBJ2-3 TRBV7-3 TRBD2 - CASRAGGATDTQYF TGTGCCAGCCGTGCGGGGGGAGCCACAGATACGCAGTATTTT
TRBJ2-3 TRBV5-1 TRBD2 once CASSLFPTSGNTDTQYF TGCGCCAGCAGCTTGTTCCCTACTAGCGGAAACACAGATACGCAGTATTTT
TRBJ2-1 TRBV19 - - CASSIGSFRDEQFF TGTGCCAGTAGTATTGGGTCCTTTCGCGATGAGCAGTTCTTC
TRBJ2-7 TRBV28 - - CACSLEGYEQYF TGTGCCTGCAGTTTAGAGGGATACGAGCAGTACTTC
TRBJ1-3 TRBV30 - - CAWVTEGNTIYF TGTGCCTGGGTGACAGAGGGAAACACCATATATTTT